The T cell receptor (beta chain) described here comes from a study of vaccination and CD4 T cells after COVID-19. Study-level results: Median SARS-CoV-2-reactive clonotype numbers went from around 20 to 38; this increase was not significant.

At the Johns Hopkins FTIC core, DNA taken from cultured CD4+ T cells was sequenced by way of the Oncomine TCR Beta short-read assay. TCRdb ran MiXCR on the PCR reads and lists one entry per CDR3 protein. The sample has some 10,000 distinct CDR3 sequences, around three fifths seen once. As for treatment: approximately nine-day PBMC culture with coronavirus spike peptide pools or control peptides (ViraFEST assay). With peptide pools, ViraFEST first expanded antigen-specific T cells and afterwards sequenced their TCRs. Comments on this clonotype: Antigen specificity is unknown.

Sequenced material: CD4+ T cells from blood, cultured in vitro. This clonotype was sampled from a human donor who had recovered from COVID-19.

The CDR3 nucleotides are TGTGCCTGGAAAAAAGGGATGAACACTGAAGCTTTCTTT. It is translated as CAWKKGMNTEAFF. The rearrangement uses TRBV30 and TRBJ1-1; no definite D call. The CDR3 has 13 residues. Germline CDR1 GTSNPN, CDR2 SVGIG (reference sequence). Trimming removed 4 bases at V and 0 bases at J, with 9 bases between.